One sample yielded the 23 T cell receptor beta chains listed below, sequenced in a study of blood T cell repertoires in COVID-19 (TCRdb year 2020). Receptor amplification or capture employed the immunoSEQ multiplex PCR assay. TCRdb stores this immuneACCESS table with in-frame sequences only. Part of the clones is absent; in the studies checked, under half of the shortfall reflects unresolved V genes, and no reason is known for the rest. This sample has roughly 81,000 clones in its table, and 91% of those were observed once. Under 2.5% of the sample is taken by the ten largest. The sample consisted of peripheral blood. The receptors shown here come from a woman between 50 and 59 years old in a cohort sampled during active COVID-19.

This clone showed up just a few times. V and J are TRBV5-8 and TRBJ1-2, with 8 nucleotides matching TRBD1. The V and J ends lost 4 bases and 5 bases, in that order; junction bases with no gene match: 10. Germline V gives CDR1 SGHTS, CDR2 YDEGEE. The CDR3 runs to 15 residues. The CDR3 nucleotides read TGTGCCAGCAGCCGGGCAGGGGGCGCGCCTTATGGCTACACCTTC. The encoded protein is CASSRAGGAPYGYTF.

The V call is TRBV7-9, the J call TRBJ2-3, with TRBD1 identical over 10 bases. The CDR3 spans 12 residues. The germline V gene encodes CDR1 SEHNR and CDR2 FQNEAQ (reference sequence). V trimming: 5 bases; J trimming: 9 bases; junction bases outside the gene matches: 2. The CDR3 sequence is CASSKTGGTQYF. The DNA of the CDR3 is TGTGCCAGCAGCAAGACAGGGGGCACGCAGTATTTT.

This clone has just a few counts. The chain joins TRBV7-9 to TRBJ2-7; 9 positions match TRBD1. After removal of 0 bases from V and 13 bases from J, the junction contained 7 bases not matched to a gene. CDR1 and CDR2 (germline): SEHNR, FQNEAQ (reference sequence). The CDR3 contains 13 residues. CDR3 sequence reads: CASSLAQGQGTYF. The CDR3 bases are TGTGCCAGCAGCTTAGCCCAGGGACAGGGTACCTACTTC.

The V call is TRBV30, the J call TRBJ1-3, with D perhaps matching TRBD1 (5 bases). V was shortened by 0 bases and J by 3 bases, with 6 bases between the two germline ends. The CDR3 contains 13 residues. Germline V gene sequence: CDR1 GTSNPN, CDR2 SVGIG (reference sequence). CDR3 DNA: TGTGCCTGGAGTGTCGGGGGTGGAAACACCATATATTTT. It is translated as CAWSVGGGNTIYF.

The V and J genes are TRBV21-1 and TRBJ2-5; the table's TRBD2 call for D was not verified on the DNA. TRBV21-1 is a pseudogene. The CDR3 is 16 amino acids. The CDR3 protein is CASSRWTSGNQETQYF. CDR3 DNA sequence: TGTGCCAGCAGCAGGTGGACTAGCGGGAACCAAGAGACCCAGTACTTC.

The chain has TRBV6-2 or TRBV6-3 and TRBJ1-2; 8 bases are a match to TRBD1. Per germline, CDR1 MNHEY and CDR2 SVGEGT. CDR3 length: 15 amino acids. Trimming at V came to 2 bases and at J to 8 bases, leaving 10 bases not matched to a gene. CDR3 nucleotides: TGTGCCAGCAGTTACGCTTTCCAGGGGGCGAGCGGCTACACCTTC. It specifies CASSYAFQGASGYTF.

The chain recombines TRBV5-6 with TRBJ1-2; D not certain. Germline lookup yields CDR1 SGHDT and CDR2 YYEEEE. V was cut by 1 base and J by 5 bases, with 15 bases left in between. This CDR3 comprises 15 residues. The CDR3 region is CASSLFSPPRYGYTF. CDR3 coding DNA: TGTGCCAGCAGCTTGTTTTCCCCGCCGCGGTATGGCTACACCTTC.

This clone appeared a single time. The chain recombines TRBV12-2 with TRBJ1-5. TRBV12-2 is given as a pseudogene. The CDR3 sequence is 15 residues long. CDR3 DNA sequence: TGTGCAAGTCGCATCTCCGGACGGGACAATCAGCCCCAGCATTTT. Translated, it gives CASRISGRDNQPQHF.

The gene calls are TRBV18 and TRBJ2-1; TRBD2 matches at 11 bases. The trim removed 1 base at V and 8 bases at J, leaving 7 bases unmatched. This CDR3 comprises 16 residues. Germline values: CDR1 KGHSH, CDR2 LQKENI. The CDR3 DNA follows: TGTGCCAGCTCACCACTAGCGGGAGGGCCGTTGGATGAGCAGTTCTTC. Residues: CASSPLAGGPLDEQFF. The full variable domain, in which reference TRBV18 and TRBJ2-1 provide the parts outside the CDR3, is NAGVMQNPRHLVRRRGQEARLRCSPMKGHSHVYWYRQLPEEGLKFMVYLQKENIIDESGMPKERFSAEFPKEGPSILRIQQVVRGDSAAYFCASSPLAGGPLDEQFFGPGTRLTVL.

The chain recombines TRBV30 with TRBJ2-7, with 10 bases matching TRBD2. Germline CDR1 is GTSNPN and CDR2 is SVGIG (reference sequence). V lost 2 bases to trimming and J lost 0 bases; unmatched junction nucleotides: 13. This CDR3 is 18 amino acids long. The CDR3 sequence is CAWSPRSGGKLSSYEQYF. The DNA of the CDR3 is TGTGCCTGGAGTCCACGTAGCGGGGGGAAACTGAGCTCCTACGAGCAGTACTTC.

The chain employs TRBV6-1 and TRBJ2-1; unclear D gene. CDR1 is MNHNS, CDR2 SASEGT, per germline. The V end lost 1 base, the J end lost 0 bases, and 10 bases lay between the germline ends. This CDR3 contains 16 residues. The CDR3 is CASSEERRSSYNEQFF. In nucleotides, the CDR3 is TGTGCCAGCAGTGAAGAGCGCCGGAGCTCCTACAATGAGCAGTTCTTC.

The chain is built from TRBV5-5 and TRBJ2-7; 8 positions agree with TRBD1. Germline V CDR1 and CDR2: SGHKS, YYEKEE (reference sequence). This CDR3 is built from 16 residues. Trimming took 4 bases from V and 3 from J; bases not matched to a gene: 12. CDR3 bases: TGTGCCAGCAGCAATGACCCCGGGACAGGTAACTACGAGCAGTACTTC. It yields the protein CASSNDPGTGNYEQYF.

The CDR3 coding sequence is TGTGCCAGCAGCGAAGCCGGTGGACAGGGGGCTTGGCAGTTCTTC. Translation gives CASSEAGGQGAWQFF. The gene calls are TRBV9 and TRBJ2-1, with 11 bases aligning to TRBD1. Germline V gene data show CDR1 as SGDLS and CDR2 as YYNGEE. The CDR3 is 15 amino acids. V dropped 3 bases and J dropped 12; count of bases not matched to a gene: 11.

This clone was detected a few times. As DNA, the CDR3 is TGTGCCAGCAGTGACGGACAGGGGGCGGGCTACACCTTC. Its protein is CASSDGQGAGYTF. The chain carries TRBV2 and TRBJ1-2, with 11 bases fitting TRBD1. The CDR3 runs 13 residues. Germline CDR1 and CDR2: SNHLY and FYNNEI. The junction had 2 bases not matched to a gene; V was cut back by 3 bases and J by 8 bases.

This clone was seen once. The chain has TRBV18 and TRBJ2-7; TRBD2 might be the D (5 bases). This CDR3 contains 13 residues. Germline V gene sequence: CDR1 KGHSH, CDR2 LQKENI. Trimming stripped 6 bases from V and 4 bases from J, with 13 bases between. CDR3 DNA: TGTGCCAGCTCCCGGATGGAGGAATACGAGCAGTACTTC. The encoded protein is CASSRMEEYEQYF.

The chain employs TRBV2 and TRBJ2-3, with 14 bases fitting TRBD2. There are 16 residues in the CDR3. The V segment lost 5 bases and the J segment 3 bases; nucleotides outside the gene matches: 4. CDR1 is SNHLY, CDR2 FYNNEI, per germline. CDR3 protein: CASSPRTSGGTDTQYF. The CDR3 DNA follows: TGTGCCAGCAGTCCCCGGACTAGCGGGGGGACAGATACGCAGTATTTT.

The chain carries TRBV7-2 and TRBJ1-1; D may be TRBD1 (5 bases). In germline, CDR1 is SGHTA, CDR2 FQGNSA. V shed 6 bases and J shed 4 bases, with 9 bases lying between them. This CDR3 comprises 12 residues. CDR3 amino acids: CASRPRVTEAFF. DNA of the CDR3: TGTGCCAGCAGACCCAGGGTCACTGAAGCTTTCTTT.

V and J are TRBV6-5 and TRBJ2-3, with D hard to call. Germline V gives CDR1 MNHEY, CDR2 SVGAGI. With 5 bases removed from V and 6 bases from J, the gap between germline ends came to 12 bases. The CDR3 is made up of 13 amino acids. The CDR3 protein is CASSKPGRDTQYF. The DNA for the CDR3 is TGTGCCAGCAGTAAACCTGGGCGTGATACGCAGTATTTT.

The genes are TRBV6-1 and TRBJ2-1; a possible D gene is TRBD2 (6 bases). The CDR3 spans 16 residues. Germline assignment: CDR1 MNHNS and CDR2 SASEGT. Trimming took off 2 bases at V and 0 bases at J, with 11 bases between the two ends. Written as DNA, the CDR3 is TGTGCCAGCAGTGAACGACTAGATCGCTCCTACAATGAGCAGTTCTTC. Its translation is CASSERLDRSYNEQFF.

The CDR3 DNA reads as TGTGCCTGGAGTGTACTGTCTAACTATGGCTACACCTTC. It specifies CAWSVLSNYGYTF. The chain has TRBV30 and TRBJ1-2; D remains ambiguous. Trimming pared 0 bases from V and 0 bases from J, leaving 5 bases between. Germline CDR1 GTSNPN, CDR2 SVGIG (reference sequence). The CDR3 has 13 residues.

This sequence joins TRBV5-1 and TRBJ1-4, with 9 positions matching TRBD1. The CDR3 covers 18 residues. Germline V gene lookup returns CDR1 SGHRS and CDR2 YFSETQ. Germline trimming cut 4 bases from V and 3 bases from J; bases unmatched to any gene: 13. Here the CDR3 reads CASSAQGAGSLPNEKLFF. Written as DNA, the CDR3 is TGCGCCAGCAGCGCACAGGGGGCTGGCAGTTTGCCTAATGAAAAACTGTTTTTT.

The gene calls are TRBV28 and TRBJ1-4; D not resolved. The ends were cut back, 1 base at V and 8 bases at J, with 8 bases in the middle. The CDR3 totals 13 residues. Germline V gives CDR1 MDHEN, CDR2 SYDVKM. CDR3 nucleotide sequence: TGTGCCAGCAGTTTATCAGCGGAGGAAAAACTGTTTTTT. Translating it yields CASSLSAEEKLFF.

This chain connects TRBV6-5 to TRBJ1-2; 8 nucleotides line up with TRBD1. In germline, CDR1 is MNHEY, CDR2 SVGAGI. Germline trimming cut 6 bases from V and 7 bases from J; bases unmatched to any gene: 7. This CDR3 contains 13 residues. In nucleotides, the CDR3 is TGTGCCAGCAGGCCGGGACAGGTGGTTGGCTACACCTTC. Its translation is CASRPGQVVGYTF.